What follows describes a single T cell receptor (beta chain). This entry comes from a study of cytomegalovirus exposure and HLA in healthy donors. The germline V gene has CDR1 SEHNR and CDR2 FQNEAQ (reference sequence). V was cut by 6 bases and J by 0 bases, with 18 bases left in between. CDR3 length equals 17 residues. Primers included in the PCR were 60 Vbeta and 13 Jbeta primers. Assay used: immunoSEQ multiplex PCR; TCRdb lists only in-frame clones, some missing. The sample carries 130,000 or so clones, 81% recorded once. The specimen was PBMCs. This rearrangement joins TRBV7-9 to TRBJ1-3, with D possibly matching TRBD1 (6 bases). This TCR derives from a woman aged 40 to 50 in good health and CMV-seronegative. The DNA of the CDR3 is TGTGCCAGCAGTACCCGGGGGGGCCTGAGCTCTGGAAACACCATATATTTT. Translating it yields CASSTRGGLSSGNTIYF.